This is a list of T cell receptor beta chains from one sample in a study of blood T cells in healthy people across ages. MiXCR, run by TCRdb on the 5' RACE reads, gives a single entry per CDR3 protein. The table records roughly 1.9 million distinct CDR3 sequences, roughly two fifths of them present only once. The material sequenced was blood. These receptors were collected from a human donor in good health. CDR3s include the opening cysteine and the closing phenylalanine or tryptophan. A D gene is named only where the DNA matches it firmly. A clone size is listed for some rows: how often the clone was seen (once, few, many), or a class if it is expanded.

>NA|14|NA|TRBJ1-1|TRBV7-9
TGTGCCAGCAGCCTTACATCGAGAAACACTGAAGCTTTCTTT
CASSLTSRNTEAFF
>NA|15|TRBD1|TRBJ2-5|TRBV6-2/TRBV6-3
TGTGCCAGCAGTCTGACCCCGGGACAGAAAGAGACCCAGTACTTC
CASSLTPGQKETQYF
>few|15|TRBD1|TRBJ1-1|TRBV20-1
TGCAGTCCTAGGGGTGGGACAGGGGGCCTTCATGAAGCTTTCTTT
CSPRGGTGGLHEAFF
>few|18|TRBD1|TRBJ1-2|TRBV4-1
TGCGCCAGCAGCCAAGACTCTACCACGGGACAGAGTTTCTATGGCTACACCTTC
CASSQDSTTGQSFYGYTF
>NA|15|TRBD2|TRBJ2-7|TRBV5-1
TGCGCCAGCAGCTTGCGACTAGCGGGGCTCTACGAGCAGTACTTC
CASSLRLAGLYEQYF
>few|13|TRBD1|TRBJ1-2|TRBV2
TGTGCCAGCCGTCCCGGGACAGAAAATGGCTACACCTTC
CASRPGTENGYTF
>NA|14|TRBD1|TRBJ1-2|TRBV7-9
TGTGCCAGCAGCCAATGGGACAGCCACTATGGCTACACCTTC
CASSQWDSHYGYTF
>NA|14|NA|TRBJ2-7|TRBV7-9
TGTGCCAGCAGTCCCGGTGGACTCGCTAACGAGCAGTACTTC
CASSPGGLANEQYF
>few|14|TRBD1|TRBJ2-7|TRBV13
TGTGCCAGCAGACACAGGGGTACCTCCTACGAGCAGTACTTC
CASRHRGTSYEQYF
>few|14|TRBD2|TRBJ2-3|TRBV13
TGTGCCAGCAGCTTACGGATAGCGGGTGATACGCAGTATTTT
CASSLRIAGDTQYF
>few|16|TRBD1|TRBJ1-5|TRBV10-3
TGTGCCATCAGTGACGACAGGGTCGGGAGCAATCAGCCCCAGCATTTT
CAISDDRVGSNQPQHF
>NA|15|NA|TRBJ2-3|TRBV24-1
TGTGCCACCAGTGACCCTGGGACCGGGCAAGATACGCAGTATTTT
CATSDPGTGQDTQYF
>NA|14|NA|TRBJ2-7|TRBV6-1
TGTGCCAGCAGTGCCAGGGTCCCACCATACGAGCAGTACTTC
CASSARVPPYEQYF
>NA|16|NA|TRBJ2-7|TRBV12-3/TRBV12-4
TGTGCCAGCAGTTTAAGGTTCCAGGGGGGAGCCAACGAGCAGTATTTC
CASSLRFQGGANEQYF
>NA|13|NA|TRBJ2-1|TRBV5-1
TGCGCCAGCAGCAGGGACCCAACGGGGGAGCAGTTCTTC
CASSRDPTGEQFF
>NA|16|NA|TRBJ1-2|TRBV6-5
TGTGCCAGCAGGGCTCCCGTGGGGGGGCCGGGTGAGGGCTACACCTTC
CASRAPVGGPGEGYTF
>NA|15|NA|TRBJ2-7|TRBV13
TGTGCCAGCAGCTTAGGGGCAGGGCGGTGGTGCGAGCAGTACTTC
CASSLGAGRWCEQYF
>NA|14|NA|TRBJ1-2|TRBV7-9
TGTGCCAGCAGCTTAGCTGACCTACCTCATGGCTACACCTTC
CASSLADLPHGYTF
>NA|21|NA|TRBJ1-5|TRBV3-1
TGTGCCAGCAGCCAAGCCCCATCATTGTTTTTACAGCCATATAGCAATCAGCCCCAGCATTTT
CASSQAPSLFLQPYSNQPQHF
>few|16|NA|TRBJ2-6|TRBV12-3/TRBV12-4
TGTGCCAGCAGTGCTTCAGGAGAATTTGGGGCCAACGTCCTGACTTTC
CASSASGEFGANVLTF
>few|13|NA|TRBJ2-7|TRBV4-1
TGCGCCAGCAGCCAAGAAAGAGGCGCCGAGCAGTACTTC
CASSQERGAEQYF
>NA|12|NA|TRBJ1-1|TRBV18
TGTGCCAGCTCACCGACGGATTATCGGGCTTTCTTT
CASSPTDYRAFF
>NA|14|NA|TRBJ1-1|TRBV7-3
TGTGCCAGCAGCTTAGTAGGGTTGGGGACTGAAGCTTTCTTT
CASSLVGLGTEAFF
>NA|18|NA|TRBJ2-3|TRBV11-2
TGTGCCAGCAGCTTAGTAGGGATCAGGGACCCCCACACAGATACGCAGTATTTT
CASSLVGIRDPHTDTQYF
>NA|15|NA|TRBJ2-1|TRBV12-3/TRBV12-4
TGTGCCAGCAGTTTAGGGGGACACGTCCAAGAGACCCAGTTCTTC
CASSLGGHVQETQFF
>few|14|NA|TRBJ1-2|TRBV3-1
TGTGCCAGCAGCCAAGAATACAGCGCGTATGGCTACACCTTC
CASSQEYSAYGYTF
>NA|14|NA|TRBJ2-1|TRBV7-9
TGTGCCATAAGGGTCCAGGGGAGAACCAATGAGCAGTTCTTC
CAIRVQGRTNEQFF
>NA|14|NA|TRBJ1-6|TRBV20-1
TGCAGTGCTAGAAAGGCCGGTGCGAATTCACCCCTCCACTTT
CSARKAGANSPLHF
>NA|14|NA|TRBJ2-7|TRBV7-9
TGTGCCAGCAGCGCTACAGGACGGAGCTACGAGCAGTACTTC
CASSATGRSYEQYF
>NA|16|NA|TRBJ1-4|TRBV5-4
TGTGCCAGCAGCTTGGGCCCCCACGGGGGCGAGGGAAAACTGTTTTTT
CASSLGPHGGEGKLFF
>NA|14|NA|TRBJ2-1|TRBV5-1
TGCGCCAGCAGCGGGAGGGGGACCCACAATGAGCAGTTCTTC
CASSGRGTHNEQFF
>NA|16|NA|TRBJ1-4|TRBV27
TGTGCCAGCAGTTTATCGATATGGGGGGGTGGAGAAAAACTGTTTTTT
CASSLSIWGGGEKLFF
>few|20|TRBD2|TRBJ2-1|TRBV6-1
TGTGCCAGCAGACCGCCCCTAGCGGGGGTTGTTCTGAGCTCCTACAATGAGCAGTTCTTC
CASRPPLAGVVLSSYNEQFF
>few|17|TRBD1|TRBJ1-2|TRBV25-1
TGTGCCAGCAGTGAATCGGGCAGGGGGCATTCATGGTATGGCTACACCTTC
CASSESGRGHSWYGYTF
>few|14|NA|TRBJ1-2|TRBV12-3/TRBV12-4
TGTGCCAGCAGTTTCGGCCAGAGCCCCTATGGCTACACCTTC
CASSFGQSPYGYTF
>NA|14|NA|TRBJ2-6|TRBV20-1
TGCAGTGCTAGCGGGATAATTGGGGCCAACGTCCTGACTTTC
CSASGIIGANVLTF
>NA|16|TRBD1|TRBJ1-2|TRBV7-9
TGTGCCAGCAGCCCTACGGGACAGGGAGAGGGCTATGGCTACACCTTC
CASSPTGQGEGYGYTF
>many|14|TRBD1|TRBJ1-4|TRBV7-2
TGTGCCAGCAGCCAGACAGGGGGGCGTGAAAAACTGTTTTTT
CASSQTGGREKLFF
>NA|12|NA|TRBJ2-5|TRBV11-1
TGTGCCAGCAGCTTTTCAGAAGAGACCCAGTACTTC
CASSFSEETQYF
>few|16|TRBD1|TRBJ2-6|TRBV24-1
TGTGCCACCAGTGACCACGGGACAGCTGGGGCCAACGTCCTGACTTTC
CATSDHGTAGANVLTF
>few|14|TRBD1|TRBJ2-7|TRBV5-5
TGTGCCAGCAGTTTTATGGGACAGGTCTACGAGCAGTACTTC
CASSFMGQVYEQYF
>few|14|TRBD1|TRBJ1-4|TRBV9
TGTGCCAGCAGCGTAAACGGACAGGGAAGGAAACTGTTTTTT
CASSVNGQGRKLFF
>few|14|NA|TRBJ2-7|TRBV5-1
TGCGCCAGCAGCCAGACAGGCTCAGGCTACGAGCAGTACTTC
CASSQTGSGYEQYF
>NA|16|TRBD1|TRBJ2-4|TRBV6-2/TRBV6-3
TGTGCCAGCAGTGACGACAGGGGAAAAGCCAAAAACATTCAGTACTTC
CASSDDRGKAKNIQYF
>few|15|NA|TRBJ2-5|TRBV7-3
TGTGCCAGCAGCTATGAGGGGACCCGGGGGGAGACCCAGTACTTC
CASSYEGTRGETQYF
>NA|16|NA|TRBJ2-3|TRBV5-6
TGTGCCAGCAGCTTGGGCGCAGGGTATCCCACAGACACGCAGTATTTT
CASSLGAGYPTDTQYF
>NA|15|NA|TRBJ2-5|TRBV28
TGTGCCAGCAGTTACCCGGGAGCGGCACAAGAGACCCAGTACTTC
CASSYPGAAQETQYF
>NA|13|TRBD1|TRBJ2-7|TRBV7-2
TGTGCCAGCAGCTCTCGGGACAGACACGAGCAGTACTTC
CASSSRDRHEQYF
>few|15|TRBD2|TRBJ2-1|TRBV11-2
TGTGCCAGCAGCCTTAGCGGGGGGGCATCGGGTGAGCAGTTCTTC
CASSLSGGASGEQFF
>NA|15|NA|TRBJ1-6|TRBV3-1
TGTGCCAGCAGCCACATAATGGGGGGAAGCGCGCCCCTCCACTTT
CASSHIMGGSAPLHF
>few|16|TRBD1|TRBJ1-2|TRBV4-2
TGTGCCAGCAGCCAAGACGTACGGGCAGGGGGGAATGGCTACACCTTC
CASSQDVRAGGNGYTF
>few|14|NA|TRBJ1-1|TRBV4-2
TGTGCCAGCAGCCAGAGGGGGATGAACACTGAAGCTTTCTTT
CASSQRGMNTEAFF
>NA|20|TRBD2|TRBJ2-2|TRBV6-5
TGTGCCAGCAGTTACTCGGCCCTAGCGGGGGCCGGCGAGGGCACCGGGGAGCTGTTTTTT
CASSYSALAGAGEGTGELFF
>once|17|TRBD1|TRBJ2-1|TRBV4-1
TGCGCCATCGGAAAGGACAGGGGGCGAGAAGGACCCAATGAGCAGTTCTTC
CAIGKDRGREGPNEQFF
>few|14|NA|TRBJ1-2|TRBV28
TGTGCCAGCAGTCCCCGGATTCTCTTCCATGGCTACACCTTC
CASSPRILFHGYTF
>few|15|NA|TRBJ1-1|TRBV15
TGTGCCACCAGCAGCTTAGAACAGCAACTGGGGGAAGCTTTCTTT
CATSSLEQQLGEAFF
>NA|16|NA|TRBJ2-3|TRBV7-6
TGTGCCAGCAGCTTAGCTTCGGTAGGGTACACAGATACGCAGTATTTT
CASSLASVGYTDTQYF
>NA|17|NA|TRBJ1-6|TRBV3-1
TGTGCCAGCAGCCCCTTGGGGGCTCAGTCTAGTAATTCACCCCTCCACTTT
CASSPLGAQSSNSPLHF
>few|11|NA|TRBJ2-2|TRBV7-9
TGTGCCAGCAGCGCTCGGAGGGAGCTGTTTTTT
CASSARRELFF